This TCR beta chain is drawn from a study of T cells in Graves' hyperthyroidism and ophthalmopathy. Study details: Peripheral blood samples were taken at initial diagnosis, prior to any treatment.

In its sample, this clonotype was seen a few times. No antigen is known for it. What was amplified from RNA transcripts were TCR beta CDR3 regions. The HTBI primer set drove a first-round RT-PCR of the TCR CDR3. From the multiplex PCR reads, TCRdb called clonotypes with MiXCR, one entry per CDR3 protein. The sample includes about 690,000 distinct CDR3 sequences, approximately 15% of them seen just once. The CDR3 spans 12 residues. From germline, CDR1 is DFQATT and CDR2 SNEGSKA (reference sequence). V was clipped by 6 bases and J by 5 bases, with 13 bases between them. Uncontrolled infection, other autoimmune disease, pregnancy or lactation excluded patients. In making diagnoses, clinical symptoms, serum thyroxine and TRAb, thyroid ultrasound and orbital computed tomography were all used. Study-wide results and limits: Within blood appeared most thyroid clonotypes that had expanded above 0.001.

Sequencing used blood. This chain uses TRBV20-1 with TRBJ2-5; D not certain. The source is a man between 50 and 59 years old with Graves' hyperthyroidism. This CDR3 reads CSATPIGETQYF. CDR3 nucleotide sequence: TGCAGTGCCACACCGATTGGTGAGACCCAGTACTTC.